These 15 T cell receptor beta chains share one sample of origin, sequenced in a study of blood T cell repertoires in COVID-19. Repertoires were generated with immunoSEQ multiplex PCR, while TCRdb's copy carries only in-frame clones and drops some. The repertoire holds roughly 55,000 clones, approximately 92% seen once, with 14% in the top ten. The sequencing input was peripheral blood. The receptors shown here come from a human donor with active COVID-19. The donor label of this sample is uncertain.

This chain joins TRBV5-4 and TRBJ2-1; 9 bases agree with TRBD1. Trimming cost V 0 bases and J 6 bases; bases outside gene matches: 4. Germline CDR1 SGHNT, CDR2 YYREEE (reference sequence). This CDR3 region has 15 residues. The CDR3 reads CASSLDRGRANEQFF. The CDR3 DNA sequence: TGTGCCAGCAGCTTGGACAGGGGGCGCGCCAATGAGCAGTTCTTC.

The V and J genes are TRBV27 and TRBJ2-2, with D hard to call. V lost 6 bases and J lost 3, with 8 bases in between. This CDR3 is 13 amino acids long. The V gene's germline CDR1 is MNHEY and CDR2 SMNVEV (reference sequence). In DNA form, the CDR3 reads TGTGCCAGCAGACACCCCTACACCGGGGAGCTGTTTTTT. Residues: CASRHPYTGELFF.

The chain recombines TRBV11-2 with TRBJ2-7; 9 bases fit TRBD1. CDR3 length equals 15 residues. The germline gives CDR1 SGHAT, CDR2 FQNNGV. J lost 6 bases, V lost 6 bases, and 12 bases had no gene match. The CDR3, as DNA: TGTGCCAGCAGTCTAACAGGGGGCTCTAACTCCGAGCAGTACGTC. Translating gives CASSLTGGSNSEQYV.

The J gene is TRBJ2-5, the V gene TRBV19; D remains unclear. Germline V gene data show CDR1 as LNHDA and CDR2 as SQIVND (reference sequence). Trimming removed 4 bases at V and 5 bases at J, with 11 bases between. This CDR3 is built from 13 residues. CDR3 amino acids: CASSTDKEETQYF. The CDR3 DNA follows: TGTGCCAGTAGTACAGACAAGGAGGAGACCCAGTACTTC.

The CDR3, as DNA: TGTGCCAGCAGTTACAGGGGTTTCTCCTACGAGCAGTACTTC. Translation: CASSYRGFSYEQYF. J is TRBJ2-7 and V is TRBV28, with 7 bases fitting TRBD1. CDR1 and CDR2 (germline): MDHEN, SYDVKM. The V segment lost 4 bases and the J segment 0 bases; nucleotides outside the gene matches: 3. The CDR3 consists of 14 residues.

This chain joins TRBV5-4 and TRBJ2-1, with unresolved D. The V gene's germline CDR1 is SGHNT and CDR2 YYREEE (reference sequence). The CDR3 is made up of 13 amino acids. Trimming shortened V by 5 bases and J by 4 bases, and 10 bases separated the two germline ends. The CDR3: CASRPDTYNEQFF. CDR3 coding DNA: TGTGCCAGCAGACCTGACACTTACAATGAGCAGTTCTTC.

This clone was observed a handful of times. An end of the junction does not agree with germline; a read error may underlie this. The chain recombines TRBV18 with TRBJ2-2, with 11 bases that match TRBD2. Germline V lookup: CDR1 KGHSH, CDR2 LQKENI. CDR3 length equals 16 residues. Here the CDR3 reads CASSPLAGDFTGELFF. CDR3 in DNA: TGTGCCAGCTCTCCACTAGCGGGGGACTTCACCGGGGAGCTGTTTTTT.

The chain carries TRBV6-6 and TRBJ1-1; tentatively, D is TRBD1 (6 bases). Germline lookup yields CDR1 MNHNY and CDR2 SVGAGI (reference sequence). Trimming left V 7 bases short and J 5 bases short, with 17 bases between. The CDR3 sequence is 14 residues long. The CDR3: CASKSDRSKTEAFF. CDR3 DNA sequence: TGTGCCAGCAAATCTGACAGGAGTAAGACTGAAGCTTTCTTT.

The rearrangement uses TRBV12-3 or TRBV12-4 and TRBJ2-7; D is unclear. This CDR3 is built from 12 residues. Trimming removed 3 bases at V and 3 bases at J, with 6 bases between. The CDR3 region is CASSLSFYEQYF. The CDR3 nucleotides are TGTGCCAGCAGTTTGAGCTTCTACGAGCAGTACTTC.

In nucleotides, the CDR3 is TGTGCCATCAGCCGGGACAGGGATCAGCCCCAGCATTTT. This codes for CAISRDRDQPQHF. This chain connects TRBV10-3 to TRBJ1-5; 9 bases line up with TRBD1. V shed 6 bases, J shed 5 bases, and the junction held 2 bases outside the gene matches. The CDR3 has 13 amino acids. The germline V gene encodes CDR1 ENHRY and CDR2 SYGVKD.

This chain joins TRBV7-3 and TRBJ2-2; D uncertain. Between the trimmed V and J ends, which lost 2 bases and 3 bases, there was a span of 4 bases. Germline V gives CDR1 SGHTA, CDR2 FQGTGA. The CDR3 contains 13 residues. The CDR3 spells CASSLYYTGELFF. In nucleotides, the CDR3 is TGTGCCAGCAGCTTATATTACACCGGGGAGCTGTTTTTT.

This clone was observed a single time. The rearrangement uses TRBV6-1 and TRBJ1-4; 7 nucleotides line up with TRBD1. J was trimmed by 2 bases and V by 1 base; bases with no gene match: 1. This CDR3 is 15 amino acids long. The V gene's germline CDR1 is MNHNS and CDR2 SASEGT. The CDR3: CASSEVTGTNEKLFF. The CDR3 DNA reads as TGTGCCAGCAGTGAAGTGACAGGGACTAATGAAAAACTGTTTTTT.

The chain uses TRBV6-2 or TRBV6-3 and TRBJ2-7, with 8 bases matching TRBD2. Germline trimming cut 6 bases from V and 5 bases from J; bases unmatched to any gene: 9. The CDR3 has 14 residues. CDR1 is MNHEY, CDR2 SVGEGT, per germline. CDR3 amino acids: CASSPGGESDEQYF. The CDR3 nucleotides read TGTGCCAGCAGCCCCGGGGGGGAATCCGACGAGCAGTACTTC.

The chain uses TRBV19 and TRBJ1-5, with 8 bases aligning to TRBD1. The J segment lost 2 bases and the V segment lost 7 bases, leaving 4 bases of the junction unmatched. CDR1 is LNHDA, CDR2 SQIVND, per germline (reference sequence). CDR3 length equals 14 residues. Written as DNA, the CDR3 is TGTGCCAGTATCCCGGGACAGGGCAATCAGCCCCAGCATTTT. As protein: CASIPGQGNQPQHF.

CDR3 DNA: TGTGCCAGCAAATTCGAACCGGGGTTTTCCTACAATGAGCAGTTCTTC. Translation gives CASKFEPGFSYNEQFF. The chain uses TRBV27 and TRBJ2-1; D might be TRBD2 (5 bases). Trimming removed 7 bases from V and 1 base from J, with 17 bases in between. The CDR3 is 16 residues long. Germline CDR1 reads MNHEY; CDR2 reads SMNVEV (reference sequence).